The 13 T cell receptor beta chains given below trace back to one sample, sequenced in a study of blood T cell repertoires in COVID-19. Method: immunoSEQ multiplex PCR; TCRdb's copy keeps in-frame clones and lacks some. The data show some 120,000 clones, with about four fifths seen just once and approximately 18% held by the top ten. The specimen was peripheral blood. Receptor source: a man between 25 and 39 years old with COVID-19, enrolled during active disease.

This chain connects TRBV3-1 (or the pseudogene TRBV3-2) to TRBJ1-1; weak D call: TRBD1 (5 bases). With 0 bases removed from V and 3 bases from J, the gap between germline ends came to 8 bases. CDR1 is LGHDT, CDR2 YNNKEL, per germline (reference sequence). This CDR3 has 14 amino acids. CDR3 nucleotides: TGTGCCAGCAGCCAAGATCCGGGGGACACTGAAGCTTTCTTT. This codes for CASSQDPGDTEAFF.

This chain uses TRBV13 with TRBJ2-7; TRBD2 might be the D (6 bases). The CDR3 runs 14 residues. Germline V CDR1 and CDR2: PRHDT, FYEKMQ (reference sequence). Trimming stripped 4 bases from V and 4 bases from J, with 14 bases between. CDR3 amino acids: CASSSQVGTYEQYF. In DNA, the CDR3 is TGTGCCAGCAGCTCTCAGGTCGGGACTTACGAGCAGTACTTC.

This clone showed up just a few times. The CDR3 coding sequence is TGTGCCAGCAGCTTTCGCGACAGGGACCACACTGAAGCTTTCTTT. This gives the protein CASSFRDRDHTEAFF. The chain links TRBV5-8 to TRBJ1-1; 7 bases agree with TRBD1. The CDR3 spans 15 residues. Germline V gene lookup returns CDR1 SGHTS and CDR2 YDEGEE. V trimming: 2 bases; J trimming: 3 bases; junction bases outside the gene matches: 7. Together with reference TRBV5-8 and TRBJ1-1, the CDR3 gives the full variable domain: EAGVTQSPTHLIKTRGQQATLRCSPISGHTSVYWYQQALGLGLQFLLWYDEGEERNRGNFPPRFSGRQFPNYSSELNVNALELEDSALYLCASSFRDRDHTEAFFGQGTRLTVV.

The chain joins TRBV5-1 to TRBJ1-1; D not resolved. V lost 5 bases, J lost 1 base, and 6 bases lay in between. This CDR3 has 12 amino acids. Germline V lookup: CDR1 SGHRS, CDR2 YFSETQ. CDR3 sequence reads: CASRAGNTEAFF. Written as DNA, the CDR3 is TGCGCCAGCAGAGCAGGGAACACTGAAGCTTTCTTT.

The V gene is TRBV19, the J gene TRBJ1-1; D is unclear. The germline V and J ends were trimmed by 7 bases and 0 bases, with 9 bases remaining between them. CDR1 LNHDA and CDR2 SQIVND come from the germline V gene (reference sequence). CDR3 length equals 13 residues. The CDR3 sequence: CASTTTLNTEAFF. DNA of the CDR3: TGTGCCAGTACGACAACGTTGAACACTGAAGCTTTCTTT. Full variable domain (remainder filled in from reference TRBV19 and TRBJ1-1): DGGITQSPKYLFRKEGQNVTLSCEQNLNHDAMYWYRQDPGQGLRLIYYSQIVNDFQKGDIAEGYSVSREKKESFPLTVTSAQKNPTAFYLCASTTTLNTEAFFGQGTRLTVV.

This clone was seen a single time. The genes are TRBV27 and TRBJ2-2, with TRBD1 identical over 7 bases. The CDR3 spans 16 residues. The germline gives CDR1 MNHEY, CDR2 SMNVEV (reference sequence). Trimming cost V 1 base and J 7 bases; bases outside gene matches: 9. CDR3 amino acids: CASSLFATGEGGELFF. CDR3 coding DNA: TGTGCCAGCAGTTTATTCGCTACAGGGGAAGGCGGGGAGCTGTTTTTT.

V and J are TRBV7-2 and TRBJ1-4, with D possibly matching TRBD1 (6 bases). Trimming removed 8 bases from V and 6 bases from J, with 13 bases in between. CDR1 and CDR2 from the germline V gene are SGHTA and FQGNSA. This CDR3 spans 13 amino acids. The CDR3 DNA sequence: TGTGCCAGCTCCGGGACACTGCATGAAAAACTGTTTTTT. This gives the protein CASSGTLHEKLFF.

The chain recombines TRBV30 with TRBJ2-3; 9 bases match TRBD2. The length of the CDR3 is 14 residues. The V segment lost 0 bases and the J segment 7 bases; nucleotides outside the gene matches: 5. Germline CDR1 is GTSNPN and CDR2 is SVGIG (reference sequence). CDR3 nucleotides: TGTGCCTGGAGTGTGGGCGGGGGGGTAAATACGCAGTATTTT. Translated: CAWSVGGGVNTQYF.

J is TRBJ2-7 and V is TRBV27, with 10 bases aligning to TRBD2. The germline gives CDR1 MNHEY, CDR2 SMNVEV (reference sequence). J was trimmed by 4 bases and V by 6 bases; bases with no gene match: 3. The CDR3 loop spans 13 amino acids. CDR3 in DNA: TGTGCCAGCAGGCTAGCGGGGGATTACGAGCAGTACTTC. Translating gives CASRLAGDYEQYF.

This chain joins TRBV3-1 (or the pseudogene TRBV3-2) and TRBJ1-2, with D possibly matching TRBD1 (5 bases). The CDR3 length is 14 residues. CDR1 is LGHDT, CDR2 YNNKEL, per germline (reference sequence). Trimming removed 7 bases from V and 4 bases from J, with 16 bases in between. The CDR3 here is CASKLNRSPYGYTF. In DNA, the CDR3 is TGTGCCAGCAAACTTAACAGGTCACCCTATGGCTACACCTTC.

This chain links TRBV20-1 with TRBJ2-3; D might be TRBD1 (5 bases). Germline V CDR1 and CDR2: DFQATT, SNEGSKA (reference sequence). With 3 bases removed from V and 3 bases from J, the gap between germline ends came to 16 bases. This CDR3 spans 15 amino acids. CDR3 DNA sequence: TGCAGTGCTAGTACAGGTGGCGAAGGGACAGATACGCAGTATTTT. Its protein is CSASTGGEGTDTQYF.

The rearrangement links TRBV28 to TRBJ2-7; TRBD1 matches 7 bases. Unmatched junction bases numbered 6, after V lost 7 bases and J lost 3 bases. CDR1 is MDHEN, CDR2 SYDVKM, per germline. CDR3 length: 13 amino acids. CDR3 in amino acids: CASKGANSYEQYF. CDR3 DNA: TGTGCCAGCAAGGGGGCGAACAGCTACGAGCAGTACTTC.

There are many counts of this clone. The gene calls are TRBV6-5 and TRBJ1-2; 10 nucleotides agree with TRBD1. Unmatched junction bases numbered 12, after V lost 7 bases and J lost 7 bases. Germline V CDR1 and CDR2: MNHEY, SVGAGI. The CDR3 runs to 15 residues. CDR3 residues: CASTPRGTGVPGYTF. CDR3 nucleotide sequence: TGTGCCAGCACTCCCCGAGGGACAGGGGTTCCTGGCTACACCTTC.